The 30 T cell receptor beta chains listed next were all sequenced from one sample in a study of T cells in localized non-small cell lung cancer. TCRdb's copy holds only in-frame clones and misses some; the assay was immunoSEQ multiplex PCR. This table has roughly 21,000 clones, approximately 86% appearing once. The specimen was peripheral blood mononuclear cells, collected before any cancer treatment. These receptors came from a male donor aged 60 or over with stage II lung adenocarcinoma.

The chain joins TRBV5-6 to TRBJ1-2, with TRBD1 as a possible D gene (5 bases). The CDR3 runs to 17 residues. V lost 1 base, J lost 3 bases, and 19 bases lay in between. Germline V lookup: CDR1 SGHDT, CDR2 YYEEEE. CDR3 DNA sequence: TGTGCCAGCAGCTTGATTCCGACAGTTACGGAAGACTATGGCTACACCTTC. This sequence encodes CASSLIPTVTEDYGYTF.

This chain connects TRBV19 to TRBJ1-5, with D uncertain. Deletions cut 4 bases from V and 4 bases from J, with 14 bases between. CDR1 is LNHDA and CDR2 is SQIVND in the germline V gene (reference sequence). CDR3 length: 15 residues. The DNA for the CDR3 is TGTGCCAGTAGTACCTCGCGGGGAGGTAATCAGCCCCAGCATTTT. Its translation: CASSTSRGGNQPQHF.

The genes are TRBV4-2 and TRBJ2-1; 9 positions agree with TRBD2. Trimming at V came to 3 bases and at J to 15 bases, leaving 15 bases not matched to a gene. The CDR3 has 15 residues. Germline V gene data show CDR1 as LGHNA and CDR2 as YNFKEQ. CDR3 amino acids: CASSQNNLAGLGGFF. CDR3 DNA: TGTGCCAGCAGCCAGAATAACCTAGCGGGATTGGGAGGGTTCTTC.

This clone came up a few times. V gene TRBV10-3 combines with J gene TRBJ1-5; D call uncertain. V lost 4 bases, J lost 5 bases, and 12 bases lay in between. CDR1 ENHRY and CDR2 SYGVKD come from the germline V gene. CDR3 length: 14 amino acids. This CDR3 is CAISAAGQDQPQHF. DNA of the CDR3: TGTGCCATCAGTGCAGCAGGCCAGGATCAGCCCCAGCATTTT.

The chain uses TRBV5-4 and TRBJ2-3, with 8 bases matching TRBD1. The V segment lost 3 bases and the J segment 1 base; nucleotides outside the gene matches: 4. Germline CDR1 and CDR2: SGHNT and YYREEE (reference sequence). CDR3 size: 15 residues. The DNA for the CDR3 is TGTGCCAGCAGCTCTCCGGGACAGGGCACAGATACGCAGTATTTT. This sequence encodes CASSSPGQGTDTQYF.

J is TRBJ1-2 and V is TRBV4-1; D may be TRBD1 (5 bases). Per the germline V gene, CDR1 is MGHRA and CDR2 is YSYEKL. The V end was cut by 1 base, the J end by 2 bases, with 20 bases between. The CDR3 consists of 18 residues. The CDR3 coding sequence is TGCGCCAGCAGCCAAGTGCATTTGGGAGGGGCTGCGAACTATGGCTACACCTTC. Its protein is CASSQVHLGGAANYGYTF.

There are a few counts of this clone. This chain connects TRBV6-1 to TRBJ2-2; tentatively, D is TRBD2 (5 bases). The CDR3 covers 13 residues. Trimming cost V 5 bases and J 6 bases, with 10 bases left between them. Germline CDR1 MNHNS, CDR2 SASEGT. The DNA for the CDR3 is TGTGCCAGCAGTCCAACTAGGGCCGGGGAGCTGTTTTTT. Its translation is CASSPTRAGELFF.

The sample holds one count of this clone. This chain uses TRBV15 with TRBJ2-5; D unresolved. Germline CDR1 reads LNHNV; CDR2 reads YYDKDF (reference sequence). There are 14 residues in the CDR3. V was clipped by 5 bases and J by 0 bases, with 10 bases between them. The CDR3 nucleotides are TGTGCCACCAGCCGAAATCGTTACCAAGAGACCCAGTACTTC. This translates into CATSRNRYQETQYF.

This clone was detected a few times. The chain combines TRBV5-5 with TRBJ1-2; 7 nucleotides line up with TRBD1. Per germline, CDR1 SGHKS and CDR2 YYEKEE (reference sequence). The CDR3 runs to 15 residues. With V trimmed by 4 bases and J by 3 bases, 9 bases remained unmatched. CDR3 coding DNA: TGTGCCAGCAGCAGATCAGGGGGGATGGACTATGGCTACACCTTC. This encodes CASSRSGGMDYGYTF.

The CDR3 coding sequence is TGTGCCAGTAGCCCAGGGGACTCAGGGGGGGAGCTGTTTTTT. Residues: CASSPGDSGGELFF. The chain couples TRBV19 to TRBJ2-2; D is perhaps TRBD1 or TRBD2 (6 bases each). Deletions cut 6 bases from V and 8 bases from J, with 16 bases between. CDR1 is LNHDA, CDR2 SQIVND, per germline (reference sequence). This CDR3 spans 14 amino acids. The whole variable domain, remainder taken from reference TRBV19 and TRBJ2-2, is DGGITQSPKYLFRKEGQNVTLSCEQNLNHDAMYWYRQDPGQGLRLIYYSQIVNDFQKGDIAEGYSVSREKKESFPLTVTSAQKNPTAFYLCASSPGDSGGELFFGEGSRLTVL.

This chain joins TRBV19 and TRBJ2-5; TRBD2 matches 9 bases. CDR1 is LNHDA, CDR2 SQIVND, per germline (reference sequence). V gave up 4 bases and J gave up 4 bases; unmatched junction bases: 10. This CDR3 has 16 amino acids. This chain's CDR3 is CASSSGRAVISETQYF. CDR3 sequence (DNA): TGTGCCAGTAGTAGCGGGAGGGCCGTGATCTCAGAGACCCAGTACTTC.

The chain employs TRBV28 and TRBJ1-2; the D is unclear. The CDR3 totals 11 residues. In germline, CDR1 is MDHEN, CDR2 SYDVKM. Trimming left V 5 bases short and J 3 bases short, with 4 bases between. This CDR3 reads CASSQDYGYTF. In nucleotides, the CDR3 is TGTGCCAGCAGTCAGGACTATGGCTACACCTTC.

The V and J genes are TRBV4-1 and TRBJ2-1; D may be TRBD2 (5 bases). The CDR3 has 16 residues. Germline V lookup: CDR1 MGHRA, CDR2 YSYEKL. V was trimmed by 5 bases and J by 4 bases, leaving 18 bases between them. CDR3 protein: CASSSRTRSLYNEQFF. CDR3 sequence (DNA): TGCGCCAGCAGCTCCCGAACTAGATCTCTATACAATGAGCAGTTCTTC.

This clone has a single count. The genes are TRBV2 and TRBJ2-5; weak D call: TRBD1 (5 bases). Gene TRBJ2-7 matches the end of the DNA better, so the J call may be wrong. CDR3 size: 13 residues. Per the germline V gene, CDR1 is SNHLY and CDR2 is FYNNEI. CDR3: CASSEEGPYEQYF. DNA of the CDR3: TGTGCCAGCAGTGAAGAGGGGCCCTACGAGCAGTACTTC.

The genes are TRBV11-3 and TRBJ2-2, with D tentatively TRBD2 (5 bases). Germline assignment: CDR1 SGHNT and CDR2 YENEEA. The length of the CDR3 is 14 residues. The CDR3 DNA follows: TGTGCTTCAAGCGGAGCTGTAGACACCGGGGAGCTGTTTTTT. Residues: CASSGAVDTGELFF.

This chain connects TRBV2 to TRBJ1-2, with 7 bases identical to TRBD1. Germline V gene lookup returns CDR1 SNHLY and CDR2 FYNNEI. There are 18 residues in the CDR3. V shed 5 bases, J shed 4 bases, and the junction held 19 bases outside the gene matches. CDR3 in DNA: TGTGCCAGCAGTTCCGGGACAGCTACATCCCGAGGTACCTATGGCTACACCTTC. Protein product: CASSSGTATSRGTYGYTF.

Notes on this clone: Relative to the germline gene, one junction end is altered; a read error may explain this. The rearrangement joins TRBV7-7 to TRBJ2-7; 8 positions agree with TRBD1. The CDR3 loop spans 15 amino acids. Per germline, CDR1 SSHAT and CDR2 FNYEAQ (reference sequence). DNA for the CDR3: TGTGCTAGCAGCTTAAGGCCAGGGGGCTTCTACGAGCAGTACTTC. This gives the protein CASSLRPGGFYEQYF.

The chain has TRBV6-5 and TRBJ2-2; D is ambiguous. From germline, CDR1 is MNHEY and CDR2 SVGAGI. The V and J ends lost 5 bases and 9 bases respectively, with 10 bases between them. CDR3 length: 12 residues. CDR3 amino acids: CASSRLGRELFF. The DNA for the CDR3 is TGTGCCAGCAGTCGCTTGGGCCGGGAGCTGTTTTTT.

The chain recombines TRBV28 with TRBJ1-2; 8 bases fit TRBD1. This CDR3 comprises 14 residues. V lost 6 bases and J lost 6; bases outside the gene matches: 9. Germline V gene sequence: CDR1 MDHEN, CDR2 SYDVKM. CDR3 in DNA: TGTGCCAGCAGGCAGGGACAGGTGGTCGATGGCTACACCTTC. This gives the protein CASRQGQVVDGYTF.

The chain joins TRBV20-1 to TRBJ2-1, with D possibly being TRBD2 (5 bases). This CDR3 has 11 residues. Deletions cut 2 bases from V and 6 bases from J, with 5 bases between. CDR1 is DFQATT, CDR2 SNEGSKA, per germline (reference sequence). CDR3 in DNA: TGCAGTGCTAGACGGGGCAATGAGCAGTTCTTC. It yields the protein CSARRGNEQFF.

The rearrangement uses TRBV29-1 and TRBJ2-5; 7 nucleotides align to TRBD1. CDR3 length: 12 amino acids. The V and J ends lost 7 bases and 1 base, in that order; junction bases with no gene match: 3. From germline, CDR1 is SQVTM and CDR2 ANQGSEA. The CDR3 region has the DNA TGCAGCGCTCGGGACAGCCAAGAGACCCAGTACTTC. Its protein product is CSARDSQETQYF.

The V gene is TRBV20-1, the J gene TRBJ2-5; D unclear. V lost 3 bases to trimming and J lost 5 bases, with 4 bases between them. Germline values: CDR1 DFQATT, CDR2 SNEGSKA (reference sequence). CDR3 size: 10 residues. CDR3 sequence (DNA): TGCAGTGCTAGCCCTGAGACCCAGTACTTC. Translating it yields CSASPETQYF.

The chain links TRBV28 to TRBJ2-5; D gene unclear. The CDR3 sequence is 12 residues long. Germline V gives CDR1 MDHEN, CDR2 SYDVKM. V lost 3 bases and J lost 5, with 7 bases in between. CDR3 DNA sequence: TGTGCCAGCAGTTTTAGCAGGGAGACCCAGTACTTC. Amino acids: CASSFSRETQYF.

The chain carries TRBV2 and TRBJ2-7, with D tentatively TRBD2 (5 bases). Per the germline V gene, CDR1 is SNHLY and CDR2 is FYNNEI. With 8 bases removed from V and 7 bases from J, the gap between germline ends came to 21 bases. The CDR3 has 14 residues. CDR3 protein: CASGFRAGPGEQYF. The CDR3 nucleotides read TGTGCCAGCGGTTTTCGGGCGGGCCCCGGGGAGCAGTACTTC.

This clone was counted a single time. The genes are TRBV11-2 and TRBJ2-1; TRBD2 matches 10 bases. CDR3 length: 14 amino acids. V was clipped by 7 bases and J by 7 bases; unmatched bases: 7. The germline gives CDR1 SGHAT, CDR2 FQNNGV. The CDR3 is CASTQVAGGNEQFF. The CDR3 DNA sequence: TGTGCCAGCACCCAGGTAGCGGGAGGTAATGAGCAGTTCTTC.

V gene TRBV5-4 combines with J gene TRBJ2-2; D gene unclear. Deletions cut 3 bases from V and 1 base from J, with 7 bases between. The CDR3 length is 14 residues. The germline V gene has CDR1 SGHNT and CDR2 YYREEE (reference sequence). In nucleotides, the CDR3 is TGTGCCAGCAGCTATCCACAGAACACCGGGGAGCTGTTTTTT. This encodes CASSYPQNTGELFF.

A remark on this clone: The junction shows a germline mismatch at one end, possibly a read error. The chain carries TRBV5-4 and TRBJ2-2; 13 bases fit TRBD2. This CDR3 comprises 17 residues. CDR1 is SGHNT and CDR2 is YYREEE in the germline V gene (reference sequence). CDR3 bases: TGTGCCAGCAGATTGGGACTAGCGGGACCTAACACCGGGGAGCTGTTTTTT. It specifies CASRLGLAGPNTGELFF.

The gene calls are TRBV30 and TRBJ2-7; D is possibly TRBD2 (6 bases). The CDR3 consists of 15 residues. Germline V CDR1 and CDR2: GTSNPN, SVGIG (reference sequence). Trimming removed 1 base from V and 3 bases from J, with 16 bases in between. CDR3 DNA: TGTGCCTGGAGTGGGGACTTAGTCGATTGCTACGAGCAGTACTTC. Residues: CAWSGDLVDCYEQYF.

This clone is categorized as medium-sized (0.01 to 0.1%). The chain couples TRBV28 to TRBJ2-5; TRBD1 agrees at 9 bases. The CDR3 loop spans 15 amino acids. The V gene's germline CDR1 is MDHEN and CDR2 SYDVKM. V trimming: 6 bases; J trimming: 4 bases; junction bases outside the gene matches: 9. CDR3 sequence: CASSSSGQGRETQYF. DNA of the CDR3: TGTGCCAGCAGCTCCTCGGGACAGGGAAGAGAGACCCAGTACTTC.

In this sample, this clone turned up once. The chain has TRBV28 and TRBJ2-3; possible D gene TRBD2, 7 bases. This CDR3 contains 16 residues. V was clipped by 1 base and J by 2 bases, with 13 bases between them. In germline, CDR1 is MDHEN, CDR2 SYDVKM. In DNA, the CDR3 is TGTGCCAGCAGTTTATTTGCGGGGGCGAACACAGATACGCAGTATTTT. Its translation: CASSLFAGANTDTQYF. The complete variable domain, with remaining parts taken from reference TRBV28 and TRBJ2-3, reads DVKVTQSSRYLVKRTGEKVFLECVQDMDHENMFWYRQDPGLGLRLIYFSYDVKMKEKGDIPEGYSVSREKKERFSLILESASTNQTSMYLCASSLFAGANTDTQYFGPGTRLTVL.